Described below is a single TCR beta chain sequence and its context. The data originate from a study of T cell repertoires in ileal Crohn's disease. Profiling relied on immunoSEQ multiplex PCR, and the TCRdb table lists in-frame clones only, not all of them. The table shows about 11,000 clones, with 55% to 75% occurring only once. As to time point: neoterminal ileum biopsy at postoperative endoscopy, about 6 months after surgery. Trimming removed 2 bases at V and 4 bases at J, with 14 bases between. The V gene's germline CDR1 is SGHTA and CDR2 FQGNSA. There are 15 residues in the CDR3. Sequenced material: ileal tissue. The chain joins TRBV7-2 to TRBJ2-5, with D unresolved. The source is an adult with Crohn's disease. In nucleotides, the CDR3 is TGTGCCAGCAGCTTAATCATCGCAGATCGAGAGACCCAGTACTTC. Its translation is CASSLIIADRETQYF.